This T cell receptor (beta chain) appears in the sequencing data of a study of shared clonotypes between healthy human individuals. Regarding the study as a whole: In general, naive subsets displayed greater estimated richness than memory subsets did.

This table comes from immunoSEQ multiplex PCR, and its TCRdb copy is limited to in-frame clones, with some not included. The sample includes around 2.3 million clones, more than 90% of them seen just once. In the case of this clone: No antigen is known for it. Other DNA sequences from this sample encode an identical CDR3 as well.

This CDR3 is built from 15 residues. Germline V gives CDR1 ENHRY, CDR2 SYGVKD. Losses at the gene ends were 4 bases for V and 3 bases for J; bases not matched to a gene: 3. Sequencing was carried out using naive CD4+ T cells sorted from blood. The subset was: CD45RA+ positively selected. The source is a man aged 18-30 years in good health. The chain is built from TRBV10-3 and TRBJ2-1; 10 bases align to TRBD1. The CDR3 spells CAISGGQGSYNEQFF. As DNA, the CDR3 is TGTGCCATCAGTGGGGGACAGGGGAGCTACAATGAGCAGTTCTTC.